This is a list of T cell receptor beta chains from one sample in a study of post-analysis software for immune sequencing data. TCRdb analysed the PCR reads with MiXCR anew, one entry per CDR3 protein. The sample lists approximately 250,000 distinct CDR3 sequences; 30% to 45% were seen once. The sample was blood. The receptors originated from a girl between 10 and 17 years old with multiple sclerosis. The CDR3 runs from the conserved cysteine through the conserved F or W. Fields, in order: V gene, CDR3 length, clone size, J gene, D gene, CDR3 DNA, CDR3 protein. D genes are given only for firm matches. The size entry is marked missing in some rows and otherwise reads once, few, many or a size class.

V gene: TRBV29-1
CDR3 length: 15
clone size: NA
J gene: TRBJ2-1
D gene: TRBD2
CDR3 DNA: TGCAGCGTTGAAGATGGGGGGGTTCTGGTCAATGAGCAGTTCTTC
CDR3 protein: CSVEDGGVLVNEQFF

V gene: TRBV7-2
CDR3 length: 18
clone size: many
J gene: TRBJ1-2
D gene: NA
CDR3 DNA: TGTGCCAGCAGCCCGGACTCAGTTCTCGGCAGCGAATACTATGGCTACACCTTC
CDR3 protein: CASSPDSVLGSEYYGYTF

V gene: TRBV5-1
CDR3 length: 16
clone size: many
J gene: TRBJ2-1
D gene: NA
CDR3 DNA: TGCGCCAGCAGCTCGGGAAGGGACCTGGAGAGGAATGAGCAGTTCTTC
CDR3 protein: CASSSGRDLERNEQFF

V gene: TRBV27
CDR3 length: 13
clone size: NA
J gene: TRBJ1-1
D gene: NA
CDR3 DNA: TGTACCAGCAGCCCTAGTTCCCTTACTGAAGCTTTCTTT
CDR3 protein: CTSSPSSLTEAFF

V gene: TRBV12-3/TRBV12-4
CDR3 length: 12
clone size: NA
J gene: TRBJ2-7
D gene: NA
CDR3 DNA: TGTGCCAGCAGCTCGTGGTTTTTCGAGCGGTACTTC
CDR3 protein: CASSSWFFERYF

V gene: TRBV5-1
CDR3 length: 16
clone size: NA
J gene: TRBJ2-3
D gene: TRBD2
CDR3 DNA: TGCGTCAGCAGCTTGGGGACTAGCGGGGCGACAGATACGCAGTATTTT
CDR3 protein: CVSSLGTSGATDTQYF

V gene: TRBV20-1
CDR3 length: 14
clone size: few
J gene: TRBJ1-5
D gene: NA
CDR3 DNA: TGCAGTGCTAGTCCGGGTTATAGCAATCAGCCCCAGCATTTT
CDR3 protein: CSASPGYSNQPQHF

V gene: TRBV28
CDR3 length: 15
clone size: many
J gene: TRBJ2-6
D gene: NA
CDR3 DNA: TGTGCCAGCACCATGGGGGGCTCTGGGGCCAACGTCCTGACTTTC
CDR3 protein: CASTMGGSGANVLTF

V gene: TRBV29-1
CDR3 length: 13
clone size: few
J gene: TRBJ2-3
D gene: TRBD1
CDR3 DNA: TGCAGCGTCCGACAGGGGGGCACAGATACGCAGTATTTT
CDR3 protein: CSVRQGGTDTQYF

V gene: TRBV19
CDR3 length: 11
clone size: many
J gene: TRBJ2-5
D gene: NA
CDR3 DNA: TGCGCCAGCAGCTTTAAAGAGACCCAGTACTTC
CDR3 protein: CASSFKETQYF

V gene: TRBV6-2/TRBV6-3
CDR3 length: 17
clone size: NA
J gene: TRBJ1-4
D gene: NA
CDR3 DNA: TGTGCCAGCAGTTACCGGGTGTGGGGTGGCCCTAATGAAAAACTGTTTTTT
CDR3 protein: CASSYRVWGGPNEKLFF

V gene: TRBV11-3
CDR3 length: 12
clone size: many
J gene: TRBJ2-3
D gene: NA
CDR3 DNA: TGTGCCAGCAGCCGAGGGGTAGATACGCAGTATTTT
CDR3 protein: CASSRGVDTQYF

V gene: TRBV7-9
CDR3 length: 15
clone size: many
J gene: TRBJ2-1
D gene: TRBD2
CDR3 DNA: TGTGCCAGCAGCGTGACTAGCGGGGGGGCCAGTGAGCAGTTCTTC
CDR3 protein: CASSVTSGGASEQFF

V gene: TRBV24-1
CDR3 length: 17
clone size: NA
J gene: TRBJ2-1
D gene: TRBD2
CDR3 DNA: TGTGCCACCGGTGATCCTGGGGTTAGCGGGGTGGTGAATGAGCAGTTCTTC
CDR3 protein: CATGDPGVSGVVNEQFF

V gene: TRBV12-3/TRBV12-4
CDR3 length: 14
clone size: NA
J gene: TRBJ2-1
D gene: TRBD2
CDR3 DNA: TGTGCCAGCAGTTTTGGGACTAGCGGGGTTCGGGAGTTCTTC
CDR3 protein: CASSFGTSGVREFF

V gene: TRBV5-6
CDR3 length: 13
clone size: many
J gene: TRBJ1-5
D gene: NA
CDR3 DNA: TGTGCCAGCAGCTTGGAACAGGCCCAGCCCCAGCATTTT
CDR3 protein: CASSLEQAQPQHF

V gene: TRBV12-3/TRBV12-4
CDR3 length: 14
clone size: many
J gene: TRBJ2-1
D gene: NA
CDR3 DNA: TGTGCCAGCAGTAAAGGGGGGTCCTACAATGAGCAGTTCTTC
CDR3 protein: CASSKGGSYNEQFF

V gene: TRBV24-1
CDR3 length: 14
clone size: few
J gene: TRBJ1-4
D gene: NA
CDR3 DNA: TGTGCCACCAGTGGCGGGTCGGGGAATGAAAAACTGTTTTTT
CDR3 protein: CATSGGSGNEKLFF

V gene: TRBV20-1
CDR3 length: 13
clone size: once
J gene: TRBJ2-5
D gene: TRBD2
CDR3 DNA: TGCAGTGCAACTAGCGGGAGGGTGGAGACCCAGTACTTC
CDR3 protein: CSATSGRVETQYF

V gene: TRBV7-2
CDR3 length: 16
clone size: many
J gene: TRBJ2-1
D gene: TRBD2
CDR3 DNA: TGTGCCAGCAGCTTAGTGGTGCTAGCGGGGGGTGGTGAGCAGTTCTTC
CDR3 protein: CASSLVVLAGGGEQFF

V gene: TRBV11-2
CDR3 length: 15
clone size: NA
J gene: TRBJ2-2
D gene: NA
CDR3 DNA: TGTGCCAGCAGCTGGGGAGCCGCGAACACCGGGGAGCTGTTTTTT
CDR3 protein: CASSWGAANTGELFF

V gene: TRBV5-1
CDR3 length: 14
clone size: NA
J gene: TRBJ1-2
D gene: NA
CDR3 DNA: TGCGCCAGCAGCTGGGCCGCAGGGGACTGTGGCTACACCTTC
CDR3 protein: CASSWAAGDCGYTF

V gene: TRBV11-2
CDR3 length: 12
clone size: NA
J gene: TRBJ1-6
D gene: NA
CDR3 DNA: TGTGCCAGCAGCTTAGGTTATTCACCCCTCCACTTT
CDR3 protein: CASSLGYSPLHF

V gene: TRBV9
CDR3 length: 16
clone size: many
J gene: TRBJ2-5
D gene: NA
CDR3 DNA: TGTGCCAGCAGCGTAGACCCAACAGGAATAAAAGAGACCCAGTACTTC
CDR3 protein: CASSVDPTGIKETQYF

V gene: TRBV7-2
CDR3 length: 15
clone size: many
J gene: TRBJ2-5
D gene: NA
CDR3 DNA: TGTGCCAGCAGCTTACAGGGGGGTTTCCAAGAGACCCAGTACTTC
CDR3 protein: CASSLQGGFQETQYF

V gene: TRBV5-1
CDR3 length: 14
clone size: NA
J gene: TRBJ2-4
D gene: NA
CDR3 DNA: TGCGCCAGCAGCCCGGTAAGCCGGAAAAACATTCGGTACTTC
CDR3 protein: CASSPVSRKNIRYF

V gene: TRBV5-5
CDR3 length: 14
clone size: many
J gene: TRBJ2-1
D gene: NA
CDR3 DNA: TGTGCCAGCAGCTTGTGGGACCGCGCAAATGAGCAGTTCTTC
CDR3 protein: CASSLWDRANEQFF

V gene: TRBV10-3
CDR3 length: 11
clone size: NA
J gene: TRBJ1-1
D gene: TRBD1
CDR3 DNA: TGTGCCAGCCAGGGGGGCACTGAAGCTTTCTTT
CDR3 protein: CASQGGTEAFF

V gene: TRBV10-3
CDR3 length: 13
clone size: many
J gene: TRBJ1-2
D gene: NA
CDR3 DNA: TGTGCCATCAGGCCCCGGACAGACTATGGCTACACCTTC
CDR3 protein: CAIRPRTDYGYTF

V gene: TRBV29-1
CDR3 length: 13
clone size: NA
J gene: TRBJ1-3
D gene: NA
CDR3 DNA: TGCAGCGTTGGGGGACAATCGGGAAACACCATATATTTT
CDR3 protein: CSVGGQSGNTIYF

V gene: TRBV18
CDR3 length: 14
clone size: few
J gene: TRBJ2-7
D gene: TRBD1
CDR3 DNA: TGTGCCAGCTCACCCACGACAGGGGGGCGCGAGCAGTACTTC
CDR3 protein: CASSPTTGGREQYF

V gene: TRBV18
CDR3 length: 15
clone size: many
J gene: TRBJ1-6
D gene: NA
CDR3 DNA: TGTGCCAGCTCACGGGAACAGGCCTATAATTCACCCCTCCACTTT
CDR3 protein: CASSREQAYNSPLHF

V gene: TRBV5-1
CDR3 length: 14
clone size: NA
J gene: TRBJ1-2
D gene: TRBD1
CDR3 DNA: TGCGCCAGCAGCTTGGCCGAGACAGGGGGTGGCTACACCTTC
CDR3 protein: CASSLAETGGGYTF

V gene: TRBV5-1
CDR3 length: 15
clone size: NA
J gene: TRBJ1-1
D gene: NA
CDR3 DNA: TGCGCCAGCAGCGCGGCTGGGGGGTTGAGCACTGAAGCTTTCTTT
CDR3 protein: CASSAAGGLSTEAFF

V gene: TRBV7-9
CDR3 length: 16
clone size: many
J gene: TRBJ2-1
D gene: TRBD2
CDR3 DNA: TGTGCCAGCAGCGACTTTAGCGGGTCTGCCTACAATGAGCAGTTCTTC
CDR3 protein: CASSDFSGSAYNEQFF

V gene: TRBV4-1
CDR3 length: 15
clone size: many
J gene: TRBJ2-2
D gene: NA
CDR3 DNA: TGCGCCAGCAGCCCCGCCGGGCGGCAGACCGGGGAGCTGTTTTTT
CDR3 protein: CASSPAGRQTGELFF

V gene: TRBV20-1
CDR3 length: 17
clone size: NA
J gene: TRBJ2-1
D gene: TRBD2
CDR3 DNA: TGCAGTGCTATTGGTCTAGCGGGGGCCACTACCTACAATGAGCAGTTCTTC
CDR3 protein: CSAIGLAGATTYNEQFF